This TCR beta chain was sequenced during a study of healthy donors' naive CD4 and CD8 T cells. The study, taken as a whole, reports: Negatively charged CDR3s marked CD8+ lineage; positively charged CDR3s marked CD4+ lineage.

As to this clonotype: Its antigen is unknown.

A linear amplification protocol produced the TCR libraries from 500 ng of total RNA. TCRdb re-derived calls from the reads in MiXCR, one entry per CDR3 protein. The sample has approximately 180,000 distinct CDR3 sequences; around three quarters are singletons. Trimming shortened V by 5 bases and J by 5 bases, and 23 bases separated the two germline ends. CDR1 and CDR2 (germline): DFQATT, SNEGSKA (reference sequence). CDR3 size: 16 residues. The sequencing sample was made of naive CD4+ and CD8+ T cells sorted from blood, pooled from several donors. The receptor was isolated from a pool of human donors in good health; the sample pools cells from several healthy donors. The chain is built from TRBV20-1 and TRBJ2-3, with TRBD2 as a possible D gene (6 bases). The CDR3 sequence is CSAVPVGGVWVDTQYF. CDR3 DNA sequence: TGCAGTGCTGTCCCTGTCGGGGGAGTGTGGGTAGATACGCAGTATTTT.